This TCR beta chain was recorded in a study of blood T cell repertoires in COVID-19. Study at large: The analysed material was cDNA or gDNA that came from T cells, B-cell-depleted T cells, or PBMCs.

Method: immunoSEQ multiplex PCR; TCRdb's copy keeps in-frame clones and lacks some. The profile shows approximately 290,000 clones, around 90% of them singletons. In its sample, this clone was seen a few times. This CDR3 contains 14 residues. V was cut by 5 bases and J by 0 bases, with 5 bases left in between. Germline V lookup: CDR1 MDHEN, CDR2 SYDVKM. The receptor was isolated from a young woman with acute COVID-19. The specimen sequenced was PBMCs or T cells enriched from blood (not recorded which). The genes are TRBV28 and TRBJ1-6; D is undetermined. The CDR3 loop reads CASSPSSYNSPLHF. The CDR3 DNA reads TGTGCCAGCAGTCCCAGCTCCTATAATTCACCCCTCCACTTT.